The source of this T cell receptor beta chain is a study of regulatory T cells in long-lasting Graves disease. Study as a whole: Graves' patients, diagnosed recently, had received antithyroid drugs under 3 months.

The time point: newly diagnosed GD, antithyroid drugs for less than 3 months. The TCR library used RNA extracted from PBMCs. Combining iRepertoire HTBI primers with Arm-PCR of CDR3 regions, the authors built TCR beta libraries. TCRdb independently ran MiXCR on the multiplex PCR reads; one entry per CDR3 protein. This table has fewer than 400,000 distinct CDR3 sequences, over 15% appearing once. Findings and limits, study-wide: New patients shared 800 to 1,000 public clonotypes, and persistent patients shared more, with about 2,700. The sample size was small, and this may have reduced accuracy.

For this clonotype: The antigen is unknown.

Per the germline V gene, CDR1 is DFQATT and CDR2 is SNEGSKA (reference sequence). J lost 4 bases, V lost 5 bases, and 4 bases had no gene match. The CDR3 totals 12 residues. The chain couples TRBV20-1 to TRBJ1-2; TRBD1 matches 7 bases. The receptor was isolated from a female donor with Graves disease. The source material was peripheral blood mononuclear cells (PBMCs), sampled at new diagnosis, from a patient treated with antithyroid drugs. This chain's CDR3 is CSAAGTVYGYTF. The CDR3 DNA follows: TGCAGTGCTGCCGGGACAGTCTATGGCTACACCTTC.